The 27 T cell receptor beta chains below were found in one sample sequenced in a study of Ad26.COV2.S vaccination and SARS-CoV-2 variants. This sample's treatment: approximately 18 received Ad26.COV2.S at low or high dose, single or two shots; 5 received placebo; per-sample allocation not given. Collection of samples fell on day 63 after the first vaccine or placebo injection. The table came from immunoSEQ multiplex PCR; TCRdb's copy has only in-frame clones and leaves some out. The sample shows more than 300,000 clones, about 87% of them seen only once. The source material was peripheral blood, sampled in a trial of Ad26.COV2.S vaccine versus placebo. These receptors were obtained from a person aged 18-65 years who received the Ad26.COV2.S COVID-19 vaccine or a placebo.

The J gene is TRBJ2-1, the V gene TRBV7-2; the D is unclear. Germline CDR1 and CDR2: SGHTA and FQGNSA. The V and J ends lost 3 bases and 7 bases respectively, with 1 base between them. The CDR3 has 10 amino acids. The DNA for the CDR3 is TGTGCCAGCAGCTTTAATGAGCAGTTCTTC. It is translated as CASSFNEQFF.

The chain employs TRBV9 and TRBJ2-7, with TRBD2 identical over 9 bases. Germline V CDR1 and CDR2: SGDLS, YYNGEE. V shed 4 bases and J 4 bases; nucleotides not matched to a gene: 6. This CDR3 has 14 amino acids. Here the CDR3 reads CASSPWAGGYEQYF. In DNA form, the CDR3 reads TGTGCCAGCAGCCCCTGGGCGGGAGGGTACGAGCAGTACTTC.

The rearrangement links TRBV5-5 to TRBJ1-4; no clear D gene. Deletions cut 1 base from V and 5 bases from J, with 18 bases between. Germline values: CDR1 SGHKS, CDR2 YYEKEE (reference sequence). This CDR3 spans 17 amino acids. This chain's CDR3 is CASSLRQPRLLNEKLFF. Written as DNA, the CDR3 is TGTGCCAGCAGCTTGAGGCAGCCCCGACTGCTAAATGAAAAACTGTTTTTT.

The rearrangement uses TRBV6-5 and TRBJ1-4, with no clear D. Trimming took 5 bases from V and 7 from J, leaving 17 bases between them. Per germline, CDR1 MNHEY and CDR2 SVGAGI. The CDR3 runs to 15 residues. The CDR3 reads CASSRLDPIGEKLFF. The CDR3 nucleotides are TGTGCCAGCAGTAGGCTGGATCCAATCGGTGAAAAACTGTTTTTT.

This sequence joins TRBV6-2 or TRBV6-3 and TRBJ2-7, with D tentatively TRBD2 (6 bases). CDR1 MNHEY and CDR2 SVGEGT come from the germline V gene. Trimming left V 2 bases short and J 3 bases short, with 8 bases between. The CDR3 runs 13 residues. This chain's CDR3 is CASSYQGGYEQYF. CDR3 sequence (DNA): TGTGCCAGCAGTTACCAGGGAGGCTACGAGCAGTACTTC.

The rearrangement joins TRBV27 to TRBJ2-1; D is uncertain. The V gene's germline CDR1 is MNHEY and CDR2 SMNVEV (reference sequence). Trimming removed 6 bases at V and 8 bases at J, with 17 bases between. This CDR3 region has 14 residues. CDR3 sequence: CASSRAPEIYEQFF. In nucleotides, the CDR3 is TGTGCCAGCAGCCGGGCTCCGGAGATTTATGAGCAGTTCTTC.

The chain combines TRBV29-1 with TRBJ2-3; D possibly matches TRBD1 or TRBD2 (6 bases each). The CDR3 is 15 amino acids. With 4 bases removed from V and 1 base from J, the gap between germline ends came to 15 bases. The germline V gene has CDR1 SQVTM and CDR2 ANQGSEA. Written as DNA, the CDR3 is TGCAGCGTTGTACTAGCTAGGGGGGGCACAGATACGCAGTATTTT. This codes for CSVVLARGGTDTQYF.

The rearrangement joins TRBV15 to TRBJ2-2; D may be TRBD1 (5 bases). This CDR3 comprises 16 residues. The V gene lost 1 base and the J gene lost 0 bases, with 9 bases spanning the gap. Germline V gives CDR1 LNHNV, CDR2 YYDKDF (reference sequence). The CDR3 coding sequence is TGTGCCACCAGCAGAGTAGGGGTCCCGAACACCGGGGAGCTGTTTTTT. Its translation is CATSRVGVPNTGELFF.

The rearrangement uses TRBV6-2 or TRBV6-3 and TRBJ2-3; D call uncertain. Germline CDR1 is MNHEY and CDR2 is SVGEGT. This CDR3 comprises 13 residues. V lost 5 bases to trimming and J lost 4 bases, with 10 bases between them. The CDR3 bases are TGTGCCAGCAGTAGTGTAGCCTCAGATACGCAGTATTTT. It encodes CASSSVASDTQYF.

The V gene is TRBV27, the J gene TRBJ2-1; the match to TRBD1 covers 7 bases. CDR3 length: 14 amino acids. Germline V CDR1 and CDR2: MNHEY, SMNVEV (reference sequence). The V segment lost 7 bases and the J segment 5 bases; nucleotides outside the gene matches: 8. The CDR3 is CASTRQGADNEQFF. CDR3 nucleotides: TGTGCCAGCACCCGACAGGGAGCCGACAATGAGCAGTTCTTC.

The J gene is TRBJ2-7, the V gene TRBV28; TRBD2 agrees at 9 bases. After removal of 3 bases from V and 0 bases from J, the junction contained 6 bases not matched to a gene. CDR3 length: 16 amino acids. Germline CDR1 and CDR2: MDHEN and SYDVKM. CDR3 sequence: CASSFAAGGTSYEQYF. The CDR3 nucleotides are TGTGCCAGCAGTTTTGCAGCGGGAGGCACCTCCTACGAGCAGTACTTC.

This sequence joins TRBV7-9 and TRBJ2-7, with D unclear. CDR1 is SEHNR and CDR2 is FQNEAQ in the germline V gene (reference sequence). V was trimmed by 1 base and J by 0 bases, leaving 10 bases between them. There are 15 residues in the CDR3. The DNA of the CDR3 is TGTGCCAGCAGCTTAGTACAGTTTAGCTCCTACGAGCAGTACTTC. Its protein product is CASSLVQFSSYEQYF.

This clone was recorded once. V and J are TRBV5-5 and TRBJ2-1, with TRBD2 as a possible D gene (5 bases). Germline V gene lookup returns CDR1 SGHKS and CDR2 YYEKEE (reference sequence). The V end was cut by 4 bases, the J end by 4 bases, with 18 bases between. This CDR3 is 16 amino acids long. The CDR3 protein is CASSPGLANNYNEQFF. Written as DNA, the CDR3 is TGTGCCAGCAGCCCGGGCCTAGCAAATAATTACAATGAGCAGTTCTTC.

The CDR3 region is CASSLVGTGVADTQYF. The CDR3 DNA reads TGTGCCAGCAGCTTAGTGGGGACAGGGGTCGCAGATACGCAGTATTTT. This chain connects TRBV7-2 to TRBJ2-3; 10 nucleotides match TRBD1. V lost 1 base, J lost 4 bases, and 5 bases stayed unmatched. Germline assignment: CDR1 SGHTA and CDR2 FQGNSA. The CDR3 has 16 amino acids.

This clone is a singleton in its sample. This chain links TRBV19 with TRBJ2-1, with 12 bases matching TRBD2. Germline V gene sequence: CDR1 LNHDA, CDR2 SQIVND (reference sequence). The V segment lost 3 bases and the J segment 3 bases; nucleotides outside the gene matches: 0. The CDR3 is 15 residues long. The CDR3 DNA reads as TGTGCCAGTAGTATGACTAGCGGGAGCTACAATGAGCAGTTCTTC. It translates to CASSMTSGSYNEQFF.

The chain's CDR3 is CASSLSETQYF. The CDR3 nucleotides are TGTGCCAGCAGTTTATCAGAGACCCAGTACTTC. The chain has TRBV6-5 and TRBJ2-5; D is undetermined. Germline V gives CDR1 MNHEY, CDR2 SVGAGI. V was trimmed by 4 bases and J by 4 bases, leaving 4 bases between them. The CDR3 is 11 residues long.

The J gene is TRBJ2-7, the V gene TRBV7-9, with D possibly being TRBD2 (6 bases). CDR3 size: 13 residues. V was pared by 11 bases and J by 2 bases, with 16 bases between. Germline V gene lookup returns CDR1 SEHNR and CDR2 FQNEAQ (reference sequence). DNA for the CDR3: TGTGCCGGCACGGGGGACGGCCCCTACGAGCAGTACTTC. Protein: CAGTGDGPYEQYF.

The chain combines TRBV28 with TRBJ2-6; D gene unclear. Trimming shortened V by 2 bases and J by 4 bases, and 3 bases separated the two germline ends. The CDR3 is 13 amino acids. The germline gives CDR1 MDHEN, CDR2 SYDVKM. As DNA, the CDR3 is TGTGCCAGCAGTTTAACCGGGGCCAACGTCCTGACTTTC. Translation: CASSLTGANVLTF.

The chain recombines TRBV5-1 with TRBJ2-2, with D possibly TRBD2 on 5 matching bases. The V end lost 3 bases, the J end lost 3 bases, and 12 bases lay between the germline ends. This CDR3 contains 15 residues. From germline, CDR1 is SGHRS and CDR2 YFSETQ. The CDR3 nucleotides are TGCGCCAGCAGCTCCAGCGGTTCGGACACCGGGGAGCTGTTTTTT. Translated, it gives CASSSSGSDTGELFF.

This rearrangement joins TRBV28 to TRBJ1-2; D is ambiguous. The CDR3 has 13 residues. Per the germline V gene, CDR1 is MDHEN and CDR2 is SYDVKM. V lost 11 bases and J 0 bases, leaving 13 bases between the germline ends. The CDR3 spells CAHRPDSNYGYTF. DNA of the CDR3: TGTGCCCACCGGCCGGACTCTAACTATGGCTACACCTTC.

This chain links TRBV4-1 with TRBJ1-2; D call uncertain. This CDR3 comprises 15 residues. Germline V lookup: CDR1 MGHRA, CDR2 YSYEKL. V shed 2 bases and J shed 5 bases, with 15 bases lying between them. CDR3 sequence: CASSQSASIGYGYTF. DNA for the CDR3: TGCGCCAGCAGCCAAAGCGCCTCAATAGGATATGGCTACACCTTC.

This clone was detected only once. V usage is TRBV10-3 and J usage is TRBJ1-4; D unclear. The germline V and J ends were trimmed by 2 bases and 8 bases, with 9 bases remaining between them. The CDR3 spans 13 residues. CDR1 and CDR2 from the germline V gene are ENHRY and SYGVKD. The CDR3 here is CAISEILDEKLFF. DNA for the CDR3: TGTGCCATCAGTGAGATCTTGGACGAAAAACTGTTTTTT.

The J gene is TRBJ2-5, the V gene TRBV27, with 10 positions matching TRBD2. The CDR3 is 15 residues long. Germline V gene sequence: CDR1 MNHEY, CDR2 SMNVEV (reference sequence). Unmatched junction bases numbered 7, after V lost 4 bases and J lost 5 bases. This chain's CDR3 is CASSYGSGRGETQYF. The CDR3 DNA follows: TGTGCCAGCAGTTATGGAAGCGGGAGGGGGGAGACCCAGTACTTC.

This CDR3 is CASSQRSEYRSYGYTF. DNA of the CDR3: TGTGCCAGCAGCCAAAGAAGTGAGTACAGGAGCTATGGCTACACCTTC. The rearrangement joins TRBV3-1 (or the pseudogene TRBV3-2) to TRBJ1-2; D perhaps matches TRBD1 (5 bases). Germline CDR1 is LGHDT and CDR2 is YNNKEL (reference sequence). The length of the CDR3 is 16 residues. Deletions cut 2 bases from V and 4 bases from J, with 17 bases between.

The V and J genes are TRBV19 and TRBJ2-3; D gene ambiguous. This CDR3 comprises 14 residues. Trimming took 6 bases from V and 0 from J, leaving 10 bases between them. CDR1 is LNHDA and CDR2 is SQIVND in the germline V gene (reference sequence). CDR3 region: CASRRRRSTDTQYF. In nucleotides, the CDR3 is TGTGCCAGTAGGAGACGACGGAGCACAGATACGCAGTATTTT.

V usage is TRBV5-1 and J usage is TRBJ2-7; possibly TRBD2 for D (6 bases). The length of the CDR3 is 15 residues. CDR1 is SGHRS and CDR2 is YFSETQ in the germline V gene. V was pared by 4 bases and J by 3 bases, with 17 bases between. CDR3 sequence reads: CASSPPSGVDYEQYF. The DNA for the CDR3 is TGCGCCAGCAGCCCCCCTTCGGGGGTCGACTACGAGCAGTACTTC.

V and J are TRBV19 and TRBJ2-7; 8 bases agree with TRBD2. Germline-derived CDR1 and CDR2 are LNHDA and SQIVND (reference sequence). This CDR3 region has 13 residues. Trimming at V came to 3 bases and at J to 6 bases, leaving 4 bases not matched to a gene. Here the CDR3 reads CASSIWLAGEQYF. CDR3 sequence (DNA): TGTGCCAGTAGTATCTGGCTAGCGGGCGAGCAGTACTTC.